These 4 T cell receptor beta chains came from one sample sequenced in a study of T cell responses to AZD1222 COVID-19 vaccine. TCRdb's table, derived via immunoSEQ multiplex PCR, lists solely in-frame clones and lacks some. The top ten clones hold 6.9% of a sample with over 100,000 clones, just over 90% of them seen once. This material consisted of peripheral blood, taken on day 0 of AZD1222 vaccination. Receptors originate from an adult in good health.

The V and J genes are TRBV5-5 and TRBJ2-2, with D perhaps matching TRBD1 (5 bases). The CDR3 consists of 16 residues. The V gene lost 0 bases and the J gene lost 5 bases, with 14 bases spanning the gap. CDR1 and CDR2 from the germline V gene are SGHKS and YYEKEE (reference sequence). The chain's CDR3 is CASSLAAWTSTGELFF. The CDR3 region has the DNA TGTGCCAGCAGCTTGGCTGCCTGGACATCGACCGGGGAGCTGTTTTTT.

V is TRBV24-1 and J is TRBJ2-3; D call uncertain. Looked up from germline, CDR1 is KGHDR and CDR2 is SFDVKD. V was cut by 9 bases and J by 1 base, with 16 bases left in between. The CDR3 covers 15 residues. The CDR3 spells CATEEVSGGTDTQYF. The CDR3, as DNA: TGTGCCACCGAAGAGGTCTCTGGGGGCACAGATACGCAGTATTTT.

This chain's CDR3 is CASSLSPYSYNEQFF. The CDR3 nucleotides read TGCGCCAGCAGCTTAAGCCCCTACTCCTACAATGAGCAGTTCTTC. This chain connects TRBV5-1 to TRBJ2-1; D gene unclear. The V gene's germline CDR1 is SGHRS and CDR2 YFSETQ. The CDR3 is 15 residues long. Trimming removed 2 bases from V and 0 bases from J, with 9 bases in between.

The chain combines TRBV23-1 with TRBJ1-5, with 7 positions matching TRBD1. TRBV23-1 is an open reading frame, and its role is uncertain. The CDR3 contains 15 residues. J gave up 6 bases and V 5 bases, and 10 bases lay outside the gene matches. The CDR3 loop reads CASSERQGGSQPQHF. As DNA, the CDR3 is TGCGCCAGCAGTGAAAGACAGGGAGGGAGTCAGCCCCAGCATTTT.